What follows describes a single T cell receptor beta chain. Original handling: Scientists estimated how many nucleated cells there were by amplifying reference gene primers. TCRdb keeps only in-frame clones here, not all; method: immunoSEQ multiplex PCR. V, J and clone size reflect that table, while D and trimming were determined from the DNA. The data hold fewer than 300,000 clones, with 88% observed a single time. This entry comes from a study of blood T cell repertoires in COVID-19. Study information: Spain, Italy and the United States supplied samples that represented acute and convalescent COVID-19. T cells, B-cell-depleted T cells, or PBMCs provided the cDNA or gDNA that served as material.

The germline CDR1 and CDR2 sequences are MDHEN and SYDVKM. V lost 0 bases to trimming and J lost 1 base; unmatched junction nucleotides: 12. This CDR3 spans 19 amino acids. The sample taken for sequencing was peripheral blood. The receptor was derived from a man between 60 and 75 years old who had recovered from COVID-19. The chain couples TRBV28 to TRBJ1-1; 9 positions match TRBD1. CDR3 in amino acids: CASSLWADSTGGSNTEAFF. The CDR3 DNA reads as TGTGCCAGCAGTTTATGGGCCGATTCGACAGGGGGTTCGAACACTGAAGCTTTCTTT.